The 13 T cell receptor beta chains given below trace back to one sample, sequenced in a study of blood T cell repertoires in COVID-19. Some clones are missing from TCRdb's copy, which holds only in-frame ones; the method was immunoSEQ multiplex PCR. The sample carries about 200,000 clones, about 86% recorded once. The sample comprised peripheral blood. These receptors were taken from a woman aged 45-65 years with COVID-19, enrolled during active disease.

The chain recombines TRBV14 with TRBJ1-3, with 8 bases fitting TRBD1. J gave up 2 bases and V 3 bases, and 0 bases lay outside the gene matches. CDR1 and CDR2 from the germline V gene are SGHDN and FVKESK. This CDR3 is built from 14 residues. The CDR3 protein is CASSQTGAGNTIYF. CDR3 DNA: TGTGCCAGCAGCCAGACAGGGGCTGGAAACACCATATATTTT.

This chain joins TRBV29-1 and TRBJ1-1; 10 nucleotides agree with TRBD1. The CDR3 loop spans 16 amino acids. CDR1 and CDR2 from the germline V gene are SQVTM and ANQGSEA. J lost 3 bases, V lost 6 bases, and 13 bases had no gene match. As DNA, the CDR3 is TGCAGCGTCCATCCGGGACAGGGGTTCCAGGACACTGAAGCTTTCTTT. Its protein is CSVHPGQGFQDTEAFF.

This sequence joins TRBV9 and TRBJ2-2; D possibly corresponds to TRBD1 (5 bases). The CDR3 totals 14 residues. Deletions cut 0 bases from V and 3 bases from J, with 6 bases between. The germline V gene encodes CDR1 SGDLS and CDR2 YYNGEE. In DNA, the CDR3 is TGTGCCAGCAGCGTAGCGACAGACACCGGGGAGCTGTTTTTT. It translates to CASSVATDTGELFF.

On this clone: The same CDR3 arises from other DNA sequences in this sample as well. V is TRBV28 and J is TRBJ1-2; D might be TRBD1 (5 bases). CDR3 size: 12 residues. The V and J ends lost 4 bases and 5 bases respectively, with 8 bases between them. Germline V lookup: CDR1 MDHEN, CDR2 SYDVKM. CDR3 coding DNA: TGTGCCAGCAGTTCCCAGGGTTATGGCTACACCTTC. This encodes CASSSQGYGYTF.

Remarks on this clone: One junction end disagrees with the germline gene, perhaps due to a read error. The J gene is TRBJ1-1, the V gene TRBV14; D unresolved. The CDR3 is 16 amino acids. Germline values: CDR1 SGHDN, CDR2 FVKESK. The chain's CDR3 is CVSSQALIRAGTEAFF. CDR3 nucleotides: TGTGTCAGCAGCCAAGCCTTGATTCGGGCGGGCACTGAAGCTTTCTTT. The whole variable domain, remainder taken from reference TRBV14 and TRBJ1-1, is EAGVTQFPSHSVIEKGQTVTLRCDPISGHDNLYWYRRVMGKEIKFLLHFVKESKQDESGMPNNRFLAERTGGTYSTLKVQPAELEDSGVYFCVSSQALIRAGTEAFFGQGTRLTVV.

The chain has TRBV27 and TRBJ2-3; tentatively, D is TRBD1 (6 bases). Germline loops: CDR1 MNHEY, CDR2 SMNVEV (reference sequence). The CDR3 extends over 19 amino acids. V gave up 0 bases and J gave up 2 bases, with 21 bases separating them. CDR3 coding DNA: TGTGCCAGCAGTTTATCAGTCCGACAGGCCACCCGGAACACAGATACGCAGTATTTT. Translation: CASSLSVRQATRNTDTQYF.

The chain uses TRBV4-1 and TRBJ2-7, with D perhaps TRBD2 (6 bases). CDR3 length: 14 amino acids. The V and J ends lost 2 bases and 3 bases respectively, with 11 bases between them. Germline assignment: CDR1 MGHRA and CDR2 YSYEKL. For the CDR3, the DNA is TGCGCCAGCAGCCAAACAGGAGCGGGCTACGAGCAGTACTTC. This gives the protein CASSQTGAGYEQYF.

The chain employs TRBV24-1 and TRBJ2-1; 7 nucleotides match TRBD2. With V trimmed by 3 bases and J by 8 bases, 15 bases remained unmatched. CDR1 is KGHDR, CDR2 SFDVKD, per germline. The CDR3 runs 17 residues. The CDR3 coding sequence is TGTGCCACCAGTGATCCCCGAGCGGGGCAGGGATTGTATGAGCAGTTCTTC. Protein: CATSDPRAGQGLYEQFF.

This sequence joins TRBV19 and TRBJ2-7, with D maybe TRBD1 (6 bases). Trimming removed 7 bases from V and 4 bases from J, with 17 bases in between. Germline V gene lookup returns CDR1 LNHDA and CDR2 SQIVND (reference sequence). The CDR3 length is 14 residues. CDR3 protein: CASTPGQWGYEQYF. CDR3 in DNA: TGTGCCAGTACTCCGGGACAATGGGGATACGAGCAGTACTTC.

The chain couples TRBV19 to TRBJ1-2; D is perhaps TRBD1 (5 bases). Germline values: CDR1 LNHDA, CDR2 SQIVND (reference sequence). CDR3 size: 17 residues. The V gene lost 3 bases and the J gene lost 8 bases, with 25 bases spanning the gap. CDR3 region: CASSIRPGDGTGLGYTF. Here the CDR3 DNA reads TGTGCCAGTAGTATTCGGCCGGGGGACGGAACCGGTTTAGGCTACACCTTC. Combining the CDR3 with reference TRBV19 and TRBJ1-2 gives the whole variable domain DGGITQSPKYLFRKEGQNVTLSCEQNLNHDAMYWYRQDPGQGLRLIYYSQIVNDFQKGDIAEGYSVSREKKESFPLTVTSAQKNPTAFYLCASSIRPGDGTGLGYTFGSGTRLTVV.

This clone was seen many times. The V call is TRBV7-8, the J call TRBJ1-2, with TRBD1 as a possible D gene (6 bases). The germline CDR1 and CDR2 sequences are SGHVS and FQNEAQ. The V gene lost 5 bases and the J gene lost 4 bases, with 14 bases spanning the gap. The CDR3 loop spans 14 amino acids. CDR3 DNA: TGTGCCAGCAGCCCTGGACAGACCCTCTATGGCTACACCTTC. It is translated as CASSPGQTLYGYTF.

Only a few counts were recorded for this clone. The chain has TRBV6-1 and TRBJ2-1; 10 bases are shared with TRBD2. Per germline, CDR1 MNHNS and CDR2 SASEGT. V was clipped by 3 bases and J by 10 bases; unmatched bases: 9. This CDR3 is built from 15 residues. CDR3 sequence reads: CASSEASGGRGEQFF. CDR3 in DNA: TGTGCCAGCAGTGAGGCTAGCGGGGGCCGGGGGGAGCAGTTCTTC.

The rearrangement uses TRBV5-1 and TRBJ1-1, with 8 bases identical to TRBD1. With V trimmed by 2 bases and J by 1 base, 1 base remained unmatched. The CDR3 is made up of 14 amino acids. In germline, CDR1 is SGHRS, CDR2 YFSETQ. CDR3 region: CASSFGTGNTEAFF. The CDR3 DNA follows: TGCGCCAGCAGCTTCGGGACAGGGAACACTGAAGCTTTCTTT.